These 17 T cell receptor beta chains originate from one sample sequenced in a study of T cells after yellow fever vaccination. TCRdb reprocessed the 5' RACE reads with MiXCR, giving one entry per CDR3 protein. In the table there are 500,000 to 650,000 distinct CDR3 sequences, around 17% of which are singletons. The sample in question was PBMCs, obtained 5 days after the first yellow fever vaccination. The receptors come from a man aged 18 to 30 who received the YFV17D yellow fever vaccine.

The rearrangement uses TRBV19 and TRBJ2-1; 7 bases match TRBD1. Trimming removed 7 bases from V and 0 bases from J; junction bases left unmatched: 6. The germline CDR1 and CDR2 sequences are LNHDA and SQIVND (reference sequence). The CDR3 sequence is 15 residues long. The CDR3 DNA reads TGTGCCAGTACCGACAGGGTGAGCTCCTACAATGAGCAGTTCTTC. Its protein is CASTDRVSSYNEQFF.

This clonotype was picked up one time. The chain's CDR3 is CASSQGPGLRYF. For the CDR3, the DNA is TGTGCCAGCAGCCAAGGACCGGGACTTCGGTACTTC. The rearrangement uses TRBV4-2 and TRBJ2-7; D might be TRBD2 (6 bases). The V end was cut by 1 base, the J end by 12 bases, with 13 bases between. This CDR3 is built from 12 residues. The V gene's germline CDR1 is LGHNA and CDR2 YNFKEQ.

This clonotype was observed a few times. This chain links TRBV4-3 with TRBJ2-2; 8 bases map to TRBD1. This CDR3 has 15 amino acids. The germline V gene encodes CDR1 LGHNA and CDR2 YSLEER. V lost 4 bases and J lost 6; bases outside the gene matches: 7. The CDR3 loop is CASSPRDRHAGELFF. The CDR3 DNA sequence: TGCGCCAGCAGCCCTCGGGACAGGCACGCCGGGGAGCTGTTTTTT.

The chain employs TRBV7-2 and TRBJ2-5; weak D call: TRBD2 (5 bases). V lost 3 bases and J lost 5, with 19 bases in between. The CDR3 sequence is 16 residues long. CDR1 is SGHTA, CDR2 FQGNSA, per germline. Here the CDR3 reads CASSFRLFLARETQYF. CDR3 in DNA: TGTGCCAGCAGCTTCCGCCTGTTCCTAGCTCGGGAGACCCAGTACTTC.

CDR3: CSVVGGFSGNTIYF. The CDR3 DNA is TGCAGCGTTGTCGGGGGATTCTCTGGAAACACCATATATTTT. This sequence joins TRBV29-1 and TRBJ1-3, with TRBD1 as a possible D gene (5 bases). V was cut by 4 bases and J by 0 bases, with 10 bases left in between. The CDR3 is made up of 14 amino acids. CDR1 and CDR2 (germline): SQVTM, ANQGSEA.

The V gene is TRBV7-6, the J gene TRBJ2-1, with D possibly being TRBD1 (5 bases). Germline CDR1 and CDR2: SGHVS and FNYEAQ. The germline V and J ends were trimmed by 0 bases and 1 base, with 10 bases remaining between them. The CDR3 has 16 amino acids. In DNA form, the CDR3 reads TGTGCCAGCAGCTTAGCTAGCAGGGTGTCCTACAATGAGCAGTTCTTC. Amino acids: CASSLASRVSYNEQFF.

This clonotype has a handful of counts. This sequence joins TRBV20-1 and TRBJ2-3; the match to TRBD2 covers 10 bases. Trimming removed 3 bases from V and 2 bases from J; junction bases left unmatched: 5. CDR1 and CDR2 (germline): DFQATT, SNEGSKA (reference sequence). This CDR3 contains 15 residues. In DNA, the CDR3 is TGCAGTGCTAGCAAGCTAGCGGGGGCCACAGATACGCAGTATTTT. This sequence encodes CSASKLAGATDTQYF.

This chain uses TRBV19 with TRBJ2-7; 9 bases are a match to TRBD1. Germline V gives CDR1 LNHDA, CDR2 SQIVND (reference sequence). The CDR3 runs to 13 residues. V lost 10 bases, J lost 1 base, and 5 bases stayed unmatched. CDR3 in amino acids: CATRTGVSYEQYF. In DNA, the CDR3 is TGTGCCACCAGGACAGGGGTTTCCTACGAGCAGTACTTC.

The chain couples TRBV6-1 to TRBJ1-3; D gene uncertain. The germline V and J ends were trimmed by 2 bases and 0 bases, with 11 bases remaining between them. CDR1 is MNHNS, CDR2 SASEGT, per germline. CDR3 length: 16 amino acids. CDR3 sequence reads: CASSEHPVVSGNTIYF. CDR3 nucleotides: TGTGCCAGCAGTGAACACCCGGTAGTCTCTGGAAACACCATATATTTT.

This clonotype was counted only a few times. The chain is built from TRBV20-1 and TRBJ2-5; no clear D gene. CDR3 length: 12 residues. Trimming pared 4 bases from V and 5 bases from J, leaving 11 bases between. The germline V gene encodes CDR1 DFQATT and CDR2 SNEGSKA (reference sequence). The CDR3 nucleotides are TGCAGTGCTAATCAGGTCCATGAGACCCAGTACTTC. Translating it yields CSANQVHETQYF.

The gene calls are TRBV27 and TRBJ1-4; 8 nucleotides agree with TRBD1. The CDR3 covers 14 residues. Germline CDR1 and CDR2: MNHEY and SMNVEV (reference sequence). Losses at the gene ends were 5 bases for V and 7 bases for J; bases not matched to a gene: 6. CDR3 nucleotide sequence: TGTGCCAGCAGTATGGGGACAGGCAGTGAAAAACTGTTTTTT. Amino acids: CASSMGTGSEKLFF.

This clonotype appeared a few times. The V call is TRBV20-1, the J call TRBJ1-3, with 8 bases that match TRBD1. V lost 5 bases and J lost 0; bases outside the gene matches: 3. Germline V gene sequence: CDR1 DFQATT, CDR2 SNEGSKA (reference sequence). This CDR3 comprises 14 residues. CDR3 in DNA: TGCAGTGCTTCGGACAGGGTCTCTGGAAACACCATATATTTT. It yields the protein CSASDRVSGNTIYF.

This clonotype showed up just a few times. The V and J genes are TRBV5-4 and TRBJ2-2; the match to TRBD1 covers 7 bases. V dropped 7 bases and J dropped 1; count of bases not matched to a gene: 4. The CDR3 spans 14 residues. Germline-derived CDR1 and CDR2 are SGHNT and YYREEE (reference sequence). DNA of the CDR3: TGTGCCAGCTGTCCAGGGGGGAACACCGGGGAGCTGTTTTTT. Its protein product is CASCPGGNTGELFF.

The rearrangement links TRBV7-9 to TRBJ2-7; TRBD1 matches 7 bases. The length of the CDR3 is 15 residues. The junction had 10 bases not matched to a gene; V was cut back by 5 bases and J by 3 bases. CDR1 is SEHNR, CDR2 FQNEAQ, per germline (reference sequence). The CDR3 coding sequence is TGTGCCAGCAGCCGCCCGGGACAGAGCCTCTACGAGCAGTACTTC. Amino acid sequence: CASSRPGQSLYEQYF.

This clonotype was counted ten times or more. The gene calls are TRBV5-6 and TRBJ2-1; 9 positions agree with TRBD2. V was clipped by 3 bases and J by 7 bases; unmatched bases: 5. The CDR3 has 14 amino acids. CDR1 is SGHDT, CDR2 YYEEEE, per germline. This CDR3 is CASSSGLAANEQFF. The DNA for the CDR3 is TGTGCCAGCAGCTCGGGACTAGCAGCGAATGAGCAGTTCTTC. Combining the CDR3 with reference TRBV5-6 and TRBJ2-1 gives the whole variable domain DAGVTQSPTHLIKTRGQQVTLRCSPKSGHDTVSWYQQALGQGPQFIFQYYEEEERQRGNFPDRFSGHQFPNYSSELNVNALLLGDSALYLCASSSGLAANEQFFGPGTRLTVL.

The chain carries TRBV12-3 or TRBV12-4 and TRBJ2-7, with 7 bases identical to TRBD1. The CDR3 runs to 13 residues. After removal of 8 bases from V and 1 base from J, the junction contained 5 bases not matched to a gene. The CDR3 bases are TGTGCCAGCGCCACAGGGGTATCCTACGAGCAGTACTTC. Its translation: CASATGVSYEQYF.

The chain uses TRBV4-3 and TRBJ1-1; D unresolved. The CDR3 extends over 15 amino acids. The germline V gene has CDR1 LGHNA and CDR2 YSLEER. The V end lost 0 bases, the J end lost 0 bases, and 8 bases lay between the germline ends. The DNA of the CDR3 is TGCGCCAGCAGCCAAGATCCAGCGATGAACACTGAAGCTTTCTTT. Encoded protein: CASSQDPAMNTEAFF.